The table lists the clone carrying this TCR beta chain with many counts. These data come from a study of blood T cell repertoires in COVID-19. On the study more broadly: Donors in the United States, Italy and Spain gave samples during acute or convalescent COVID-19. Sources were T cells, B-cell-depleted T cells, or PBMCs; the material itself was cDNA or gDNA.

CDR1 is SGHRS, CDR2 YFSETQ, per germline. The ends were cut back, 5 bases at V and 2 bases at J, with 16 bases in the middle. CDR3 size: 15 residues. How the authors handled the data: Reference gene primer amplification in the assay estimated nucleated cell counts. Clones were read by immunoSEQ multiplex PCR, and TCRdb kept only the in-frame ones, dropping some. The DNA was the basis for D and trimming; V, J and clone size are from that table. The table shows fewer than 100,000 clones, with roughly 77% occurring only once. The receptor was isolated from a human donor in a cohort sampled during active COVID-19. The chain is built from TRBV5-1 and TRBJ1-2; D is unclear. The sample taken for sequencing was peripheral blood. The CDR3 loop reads CASRETILLNYGYTF. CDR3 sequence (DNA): TGCGCCAGCAGAGAAACCATTCTATTAAACTATGGCTACACCTTC.